The 25 T cell receptor beta chains in this list originate from one sample, sequenced in a study of T cell responses to AZD1222 COVID-19 vaccine. Data came from immunoSEQ multiplex PCR; TCRdb stores just in-frame clones and leaves some out. Of 20,000 to 25,000 clones listed, around 83% are singletons. The sequences come from peripheral blood, collected 28 days after the second AZD1222 dose. The receptors here all came from an adult who received the AZD1222 COVID-19 vaccine.

DNA for the CDR3: TGTGCCAGCAGGATCCTTGGGGCGCGGGGTGAAAAACTGTTTTTT. It is translated as CASRILGARGEKLFF. The gene calls are TRBV5-5 and TRBJ1-4, with D possibly TRBD1 on 5 matching bases. Trimming cost V 5 bases and J 7 bases, with 18 bases left between them. The CDR3 runs 15 residues. Germline assignment: CDR1 SGHKS and CDR2 YYEKEE (reference sequence).

In its sample, this clone was seen once. The gene calls are TRBV27 and TRBJ2-7; D is perhaps TRBD2 (6 bases). V was shortened by 3 bases and J by 0 bases, with 9 bases between the two germline ends. The CDR3 runs 14 residues. Germline lookup yields CDR1 MNHEY and CDR2 SMNVEV (reference sequence). CDR3 protein: CASSLGGPSYEQYF. The CDR3 DNA is TGTGCCAGCAGTTTGGGGGGACCCTCCTACGAGCAGTACTTC.

The chain couples TRBV6-5 to TRBJ2-3; 9 bases align to TRBD2. The CDR3 loop spans 14 amino acids. The V segment lost 10 bases and the J segment 2 bases; nucleotides outside the gene matches: 7. Germline-derived CDR1 and CDR2 are MNHEY and SVGAGI. DNA for the CDR3: TGTGCCACCCAAGCGGGGGGTGACACAGATACGCAGTATTTT. This encodes CATQAGGDTDTQYF.

This clone was recorded only once. The chain employs TRBV30 and TRBJ1-6; 12 bases map to TRBD1. V gave up 1 base and J gave up 11 bases; unmatched junction bases: 3. CDR1 GTSNPN and CDR2 SVGIG come from the germline V gene (reference sequence). The CDR3 extends over 14 amino acids. CDR3 sequence: CAWSGDRGRTPLHF. The CDR3 bases are TGTGCCTGGAGTGGGGACAGGGGGCGCACACCCCTCCACTTT. Looking up the rest from reference TRBV30 and TRBJ1-6 gives the full variable domain: SQTIHQWPATLVQPVGSPLSLECTVEGTSNPNLYWYRQAAGRGLQLLFYSVGIGQISSEVPQNLSASRPQDRQFILSSKKLLLSDSGFYLCAWSGDRGRTPLHFGNGTRLTVT.

This chain joins TRBV19 and TRBJ2-3; the match to TRBD1 covers 11 bases. Trimming cost V 6 bases and J 6 bases; bases outside gene matches: 8. CDR1 LNHDA and CDR2 SQIVND come from the germline V gene (reference sequence). The CDR3 consists of 15 residues. In DNA form, the CDR3 reads TGTGCCAGTAGGATCTCGGACAGGGGGCGTGATACGCAGTATTTT. Its protein is CASRISDRGRDTQYF.

The CDR3 protein is CASSYSGANVLTF. In DNA form, the CDR3 reads TGTGCCAGCAGTTATTCAGGGGCCAACGTCCTGACTTTC. The chain joins TRBV6-5 to TRBJ2-6; D not resolved. Germline loops: CDR1 MNHEY, CDR2 SVGAGI. The CDR3 consists of 13 residues. V lost 3 bases and J 4 bases, leaving 4 bases between the germline ends.

The chain joins TRBV15 to TRBJ2-2; 7 nucleotides line up with TRBD2. This CDR3 region has 16 residues. Germline V lookup: CDR1 LNHNV, CDR2 YYDKDF (reference sequence). V lost 0 bases to trimming and J lost 4 bases; unmatched junction nucleotides: 5. The CDR3 nucleotides read TGTGCCACCAGCAGAGATCGCGGGAGCGGCACCGGGGAGCTGTTTTTT. Its protein is CATSRDRGSGTGELFF.

The V call is TRBV28, the J call TRBJ1-6, with 8 bases lining up with TRBD1. The J segment lost 10 bases and the V segment lost 6 bases, leaving 8 bases of the junction unmatched. The CDR3 runs to 14 residues. Germline CDR1 and CDR2: MDHEN and SYDVKM. This chain's CDR3 is CASRRQGTYSPLHF. In DNA form, the CDR3 reads TGTGCCAGCAGGAGACAGGGGACATACTCACCCCTCCACTTT.

J is TRBJ2-1 and V is TRBV11-1; D may be TRBD1 or TRBD2 (5 bases each). Germline V gene lookup returns CDR1 SGHAT and CDR2 FQDESV (reference sequence). This CDR3 contains 15 residues. V lost 5 bases and J 3 bases, leaving 14 bases between the germline ends. CDR3 in amino acids: CASSPREKGYNEQFF. In DNA form, the CDR3 reads TGTGCCAGCAGCCCCAGGGAGAAGGGCTACAATGAGCAGTTCTTC.

This chain joins TRBV5-8 and TRBJ2-2; D gene uncertain. The CDR3 sequence is 12 residues long. The V and J ends lost 4 bases and 7 bases respectively, with 8 bases between them. In germline, CDR1 is SGHTS, CDR2 YDEGEE. The chain's CDR3 is CASSKRGGELFF. In nucleotides, the CDR3 is TGTGCCAGCAGCAAGAGAGGCGGGGAGCTGTTTTTT.

This chain uses TRBV21-1 with TRBJ2-7. TRBV21-1 is a recognized pseudogene. CDR3 length: 14 residues. CDR3 amino acids: CASIPRGRAYEQYF. CDR3 in DNA: TGTGCCAGCATCCCACGGGGCAGGGCCTACGAGCAGTACTTC.

A single count supports this clone. The chain has TRBV29-1 and TRBJ2-4; D not resolved. In germline, CDR1 is SQVTM, CDR2 ANQGSEA. Deletions cut 4 bases from V and 6 bases from J, with 13 bases between. CDR3 length: 13 residues. CDR3 protein: CSVVFGLGNIQYF. CDR3 in DNA: TGCAGCGTTGTATTTGGCTTGGGAAACATTCAGTACTTC.

This chain links TRBV19 with TRBJ1-2, with D possibly TRBD1 on 5 matching bases. From germline, CDR1 is LNHDA and CDR2 SQIVND (reference sequence). CDR3 length: 17 amino acids. Trimming shortened V by 7 bases and J by 3 bases, and 24 bases separated the two germline ends. This CDR3 reads CASKPGGRTSADYGYTF. The CDR3 DNA is TGTGCCAGTAAACCTGGGGGGAGGACCTCAGCGGACTATGGCTACACCTTC.

The rearrangement links TRBV4-1 to TRBJ1-5; TRBD1 agrees at 8 bases. Per germline, CDR1 MGHRA and CDR2 YSYEKL. V was pared by 2 bases and J by 6 bases, with 15 bases of the junction left unmatched. This CDR3 comprises 18 residues. The DNA for the CDR3 is TGCGCCAGCAGCCAAAGGTATCTAGTGGGACAGGAACTTCAGCCCCAGCATTTT. Its translation is CASSQRYLVGQELQPQHF.

The chain combines TRBV24-1 with TRBJ1-2; tentatively, D is TRBD1 (6 bases). Germline V gene data show CDR1 as KGHDR and CDR2 as SFDVKD. Trimming took 9 bases from V and 4 from J, leaving 11 bases between them. This CDR3 region has 12 residues. CDR3 sequence (DNA): TGTGCCACCGGGGACACGAGCTATGGCTACACCTTC. It specifies CATGDTSYGYTF.

This clone came up once. The chain is built from TRBV19 and TRBJ1-1; D gene ambiguous. This CDR3 comprises 14 residues. Germline V gene sequence: CDR1 LNHDA, CDR2 SQIVND (reference sequence). The V gene lost 5 bases and the J gene lost 10 bases, with 20 bases spanning the gap. The CDR3 sequence: CASSATPRPIPAFF. The DNA of the CDR3 is TGTGCCAGTAGTGCAACCCCGCGGCCTATCCCAGCTTTCTTT. The full variable domain, rest sourced from reference TRBV19 and TRBJ1-1, is DGGITQSPKYLFRKEGQNVTLSCEQNLNHDAMYWYRQDPGQGLRLIYYSQIVNDFQKGDIAEGYSVSREKKESFPLTVTSAQKNPTAFYLCASSATPRPIPAFFGQGTRLTVV.

Only a few counts were recorded for this clone. The V call is TRBV6-1, the J call TRBJ2-6; possibly TRBD2 for D (5 bases). Germline CDR1 is MNHNS and CDR2 is SASEGT. The CDR3 consists of 17 residues. V was pared by 4 bases and J by 0 bases, with 13 bases between. CDR3 loop: CASSGRGSSSGANVLTF. Here the CDR3 DNA reads TGTGCCAGCAGTGGACGGGGATCCAGCTCTGGGGCCAACGTCCTGACTTTC.

This chain uses TRBV5-4 with TRBJ1-2; 9 positions agree with TRBD1. This CDR3 is 16 amino acids long. Germline CDR1 reads SGHNT; CDR2 reads YYREEE (reference sequence). Unmatched junction bases numbered 10, after V lost 4 bases and J lost 3 bases. The CDR3 DNA is TGTGCCAGCAGCCAATCACAGGGGGCGGATCACTATGGCTACACCTTC. As protein: CASSQSQGADHYGYTF.

The genes are TRBV10-3 and TRBJ2-7; D call uncertain. The V end was cut by 4 bases, the J end by 2 bases, with 6 bases between. CDR3 length: 12 amino acids. Germline-derived CDR1 and CDR2 are ENHRY and SYGVKD. Here the CDR3 DNA reads TGTGCCATCAGTGGAACAACCTACGAGCAGTACTTC. This codes for CAISGTTYEQYF.

CDR3 amino acids: CASSSTGIGNTIYF. The DNA of the CDR3 is TGTGCCAGCAGCTCAACAGGGATCGGAAACACCATATATTTT. V gene TRBV11-3 combines with J gene TRBJ1-3; TRBD1 might be the D (6 bases). The length of the CDR3 is 14 residues. V was trimmed by 4 bases and J by 4 bases, leaving 11 bases between them. Germline V gene data show CDR1 as SGHNT and CDR2 as YENEEA.

This sequence joins TRBV11-2 and TRBJ2-1; the match to TRBD2 covers 10 bases. CDR3 length: 15 residues. The germline CDR1 and CDR2 sequences are SGHAT and FQNNGV. V trimming: 0 bases; J trimming: 9 bases; junction bases outside the gene matches: 5. CDR3 sequence (DNA): TGTGCCAGCAGCTTAGAGTCTAGCGGGAGCAGTGAGCAGTTCTTC. This sequence encodes CASSLESSGSSEQFF.

The chain recombines TRBV6-1 with TRBJ1-1; D remains ambiguous. V lost 1 base to trimming and J lost 1 base, with 10 bases between them. The CDR3 extends over 15 amino acids. From germline, CDR1 is MNHNS and CDR2 SASEGT. CDR3 sequence reads: CASSEDIAGNTEAFF. The CDR3 DNA is TGTGCCAGCAGTGAAGACATAGCAGGGAACACTGAAGCTTTCTTT.

The genes are TRBV5-1 and TRBJ2-1; 7 nucleotides match TRBD1. The V segment lost 3 bases and the J segment 6 bases; nucleotides outside the gene matches: 6. The CDR3 runs to 14 residues. Germline values: CDR1 SGHRS, CDR2 YFSETQ. CDR3 in DNA: TGCGCCAGCAGCTCCGGGACAGAAGCCAATGAGCAGTTCTTC. Translating it yields CASSSGTEANEQFF.

This clone came up once. V usage is TRBV6-5 and J usage is TRBJ1-1; TRBD1 is a possible D gene (6 bases). Germline V lookup: CDR1 MNHEY, CDR2 SVGAGI. The V end lost 2 bases, the J end lost 3 bases, and 13 bases lay between the germline ends. CDR3 length equals 15 residues. The CDR3 region is CASSYRHRADTEAFF. Here the CDR3 DNA reads TGTGCCAGCAGTTACCGGCACAGGGCGGACACTGAAGCTTTCTTT.

This clone has a handful of counts. The V call is TRBV7-9, the J call TRBJ1-4; D is possibly TRBD1 (5 bases). CDR1 is SEHNR, CDR2 FQNEAQ, per germline (reference sequence). The V and J ends lost 0 bases and 7 bases respectively, with 18 bases between them. The CDR3 loop spans 17 amino acids. The CDR3 DNA sequence: TGTGCCAGCAGCTTAGCGCTCCAGGGCGGGTTTAGTGAAAAACTGTTTTTT. It yields the protein CASSLALQGGFSEKLFF.